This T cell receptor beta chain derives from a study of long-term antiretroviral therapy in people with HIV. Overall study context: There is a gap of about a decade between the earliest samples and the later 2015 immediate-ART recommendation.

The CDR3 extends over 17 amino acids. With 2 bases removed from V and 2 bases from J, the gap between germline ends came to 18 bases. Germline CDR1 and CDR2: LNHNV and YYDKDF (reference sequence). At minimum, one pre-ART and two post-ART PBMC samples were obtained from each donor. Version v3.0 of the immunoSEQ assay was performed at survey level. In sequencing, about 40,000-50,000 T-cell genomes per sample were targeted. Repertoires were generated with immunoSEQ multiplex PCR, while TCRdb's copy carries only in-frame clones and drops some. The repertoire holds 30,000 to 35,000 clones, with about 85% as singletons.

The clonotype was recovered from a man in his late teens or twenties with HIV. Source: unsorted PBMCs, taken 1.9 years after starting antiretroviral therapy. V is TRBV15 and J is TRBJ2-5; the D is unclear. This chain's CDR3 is CATSRLLKATDQETQYF. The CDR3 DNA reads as TGTGCCACCAGCAGACTGTTGAAGGCGACGGATCAAGAGACCCAGTACTTC.